This passage covers 14 T cell receptor beta chains from one sample sequenced in a study of early T cells in non-severe SARS-CoV-2 infection. TCRdb itself ran the 5' RACE reads through MiXCR, one entry per CDR3 protein. The sample has fewer than 55,000 distinct CDR3 sequences; roughly 9.2% are singletons. Sequencing was carried out using whole blood. These receptors all come from an adult who was a healthcare worker with PCR-confirmed SARS-CoV-2 infection or an uninfected control (not recorded which).

Ten or more counts support this clonotype. The V and J genes are TRBV11-3 and TRBJ2-3; TRBD2 matches 8 bases. CDR1 and CDR2 from the germline V gene are SGHNT and YENEEA. This CDR3 region has 17 residues. J gave up 0 bases and V 4 bases, and 9 bases lay outside the gene matches. CDR3 sequence reads: CASSWSGGVSSTDTQYF. CDR3 nucleotide sequence: TGTGCCAGCAGCTGGAGCGGGGGTGTTTCTAGCACAGATACGCAGTATTTT.

This clonotype was counted ten times or more. The rearrangement joins TRBV20-1 to TRBJ1-1; D ambiguous. Germline V gene lookup returns CDR1 DFQATT and CDR2 SNEGSKA (reference sequence). Trimming removed 6 bases at V and 5 bases at J, with 34 bases between. The CDR3 spans 19 residues. The CDR3 DNA is TGCAGTGCCCGCAATAACCAACTACCCGGACCCGGTAGGAGGACTGAAGCTTTCTTT. Protein: CSARNNQLPGPGRRTEAFF.

The sample holds many counts of this clonotype. The gene calls are TRBV20-1 and TRBJ2-3, with TRBD2 identical over 13 bases. V was pared by 5 bases and J by 2 bases, with 10 bases of the junction left unmatched. This CDR3 has 17 residues. The germline V gene has CDR1 DFQATT and CDR2 SNEGSKA (reference sequence). The CDR3 sequence is CSADSKLAGGSTDTQYF. DNA for the CDR3: TGCAGTGCTGACTCTAAACTAGCGGGAGGGTCCACAGATACGCAGTATTTT.

The chain joins TRBV20-1 to TRBJ2-1, with TRBD2 identical over 13 bases. The ends lost 6 bases at V and 9 bases at J; junction bases unmatched: 11. Germline V gives CDR1 DFQATT, CDR2 SNEGSKA (reference sequence). The CDR3 consists of 15 residues. The CDR3 bases are TGCAGTGCGCGACTAGCGGGAGGCCTTGTCGGTGAGCAGTTCTTC. It translates to CSARLAGGLVGEQFF.

This clonotype occurred many times. The chain carries TRBV19 and TRBJ2-7, with D perhaps TRBD1 or TRBD2 (6 bases each). Trimming removed 4 bases from V and 4 bases from J, with 11 bases in between. Germline loops: CDR1 LNHDA, CDR2 SQIVND (reference sequence). This CDR3 comprises 13 residues. The CDR3 here is CASSRRGDYEQYF. The CDR3 region has the DNA TGTGCCAGTAGTAGAAGGGGGGATTACGAGCAGTACTTC.

Ten or more counts support this clonotype. The rearrangement joins TRBV19 to TRBJ1-2, with a tentative D call TRBD1 (6 bases). V was clipped by 7 bases and J by 6 bases, with 12 bases between them. CDR3 length: 12 residues. The germline V gene encodes CDR1 LNHDA and CDR2 SQIVND (reference sequence). The CDR3 DNA follows: TGTGCCAGTACCTCGGACAGAGATGGCTACACCTTC. The encoded protein is CASTSDRDGYTF.

At least ten counts were recorded for this clonotype. The chain is built from TRBV20-1 and TRBJ2-3; 10 nucleotides agree with TRBD2. V was clipped by 6 bases and J by 3 bases; unmatched bases: 15. The length of the CDR3 is 17 residues. Germline CDR1 and CDR2: DFQATT and SNEGSKA (reference sequence). CDR3 nucleotides: TGCAGTGCCCAATTCCCCTCTAGCGGGAGTGGTACAGATACGCAGTATTTT. This sequence encodes CSAQFPSSGSGTDTQYF.

This rearrangement joins TRBV20-1 to TRBJ2-1, with TRBD2 identical over 13 bases. V shed 3 bases, J shed 4 bases, and the junction held 9 bases outside the gene matches. Germline CDR1 is DFQATT and CDR2 is SNEGSKA (reference sequence). This CDR3 is 17 amino acids long. The CDR3 loop is CSARGPILAGGYNEQFF. The CDR3 coding sequence is TGCAGTGCTAGGGGGCCCATACTAGCGGGAGGGTACAATGAGCAGTTCTTC.

The chain employs TRBV3-1 and TRBJ2-3, with 9 positions matching TRBD2. Germline lookup yields CDR1 LGHDT and CDR2 YNNKEL (reference sequence). The CDR3 length is 16 residues. V lost 0 bases, J lost 3 bases, and 4 bases stayed unmatched. The CDR3 reads CASSQDHSGRTDTQYF. CDR3 sequence (DNA): TGTGCCAGCAGCCAAGATCATAGCGGGAGAACAGATACGCAGTATTTT.

This clonotype was recorded at least ten times. The gene calls are TRBV7-3 and TRBJ2-2, with 8 positions matching TRBD2. Trimming removed 0 bases from V and 4 bases from J; junction bases left unmatched: 4. CDR3 size: 16 residues. Germline-derived CDR1 and CDR2 are SGHTA and FQGTGA. The CDR3 region has the DNA TGTGCCAGCAGCTTAACTAGCGGGATCCCCACCGGGGAGCTGTTTTTT. This gives the protein CASSLTSGIPTGELFF.

This chain connects TRBV4-3 to TRBJ2-3, with a possible D match to TRBD2 (6 bases). Germline V gene data show CDR1 as LGHNA and CDR2 as YSLEER. This CDR3 has 16 residues. Trimming removed 0 bases at V and 1 base at J, with 11 bases between. The CDR3 reads CASSQDTASGTDTQYF. CDR3 nucleotides: TGCGCCAGCAGCCAAGATACGGCTAGCGGCACAGATACGCAGTATTTT.

This clonotype was counted at least ten times. As DNA, the CDR3 is TGCAGTGCACGACTCCCGAACACCGGGGAGCTGTTTTTT. As protein: CSARLPNTGELFF. J is TRBJ2-2 and V is TRBV20-1; D unresolved. This CDR3 has 13 amino acids. The ends were cut back, 6 bases at V and 0 bases at J, with 8 bases in the middle. The germline V gene encodes CDR1 DFQATT and CDR2 SNEGSKA (reference sequence).

This clonotype was observed many times. J is TRBJ1-1 and V is TRBV2; 7 nucleotides line up with TRBD1. Trimming cost V 6 bases and J 1 base; bases outside gene matches: 8. Germline-derived CDR1 and CDR2 are SNHLY and FYNNEI. The CDR3 is 15 amino acids. CDR3 amino acids: CASRLTGQSNTEAFF. The CDR3 DNA sequence: TGTGCCAGCAGATTAACGGGACAGTCGAACACTGAAGCTTTCTTT.

The table lists this clonotype with many counts. The conserved phenylalanine or tryptophan is not found at the CDR3 terminus, so this likely reflects a read error. CDR3 residues: CASSLRLGTDRDSPLHL. Written as DNA, the CDR3 is TGCGCCAGCAGCTTGCGGCTCGGGACAGATAGAGATTCACCCCTCCACCTT. The J gene is TRBJ1-6, the V gene TRBV5-1; TRBD1 aligns across 7 bases. V was pared by 1 base and J by 8 bases, with 12 bases of the junction left unmatched. The germline V gene has CDR1 SGHRS and CDR2 YFSETQ. The CDR3 contains 17 residues.